This entry lists 26 T cell receptor beta chains sequenced from one sample in a study of blood T cell repertoires in COVID-19. Method: immunoSEQ multiplex PCR; TCRdb's copy keeps in-frame clones and lacks some. This sample has over 55,000 clones; around nine tenths occur once, and the top ten carry about 7%. Sequencing was done on a sample of peripheral blood. These TCRs come from a human donor with active COVID-19. The donor label of this sample is uncertain.

The CDR3, as DNA: TGTGCCAGCAAAAAACAGGGGGCGGAGACCCAGTACTTC. Protein product: CASKKQGAETQYF. The V gene is TRBV6-5, the J gene TRBJ2-5, with TRBD1 matching 9 bases. This CDR3 spans 13 amino acids. The trim removed 7 bases at V and 5 bases at J, leaving 5 bases unmatched. Looked up from germline, CDR1 is MNHEY and CDR2 is SVGAGI.

The genes are TRBV4-1 and TRBJ1-5; the D is unclear. V dropped 1 base and J dropped 0 bases, with 10 bases sitting between them. The germline V gene encodes CDR1 MGHRA and CDR2 YSYEKL. This CDR3 contains 16 residues. The CDR3 loop reads CASSQAVLYSNQPQHF. The CDR3 nucleotides read TGCGCCAGCAGCCAAGCTGTCCTTTATAGCAATCAGCCCCAGCATTTT.

The chain joins TRBV19 to TRBJ2-2; 12 bases align to TRBD2. V shed 2 bases and J 5 bases; nucleotides not matched to a gene: 9. CDR3 length: 18 amino acids. Per germline, CDR1 LNHDA and CDR2 SQIVND (reference sequence). This CDR3 reads CASSIRLVGLAGTGELFF. Written as DNA, the CDR3 is TGTGCCAGTAGTATAAGGCTGGTGGGACTAGCGGGTACCGGGGAGCTGTTTTTT.

The gene calls are TRBV20-1 and TRBJ2-5; D is possibly TRBD2 (5 bases). Trimming left V 7 bases short and J 3 bases short, with 9 bases between. Germline CDR1 and CDR2: DFQATT and SNEGSKA (reference sequence). The CDR3 runs to 11 residues. The CDR3 region is CSGGPKETQYF. The CDR3 coding sequence is TGCAGTGGAGGGCCGAAAGAGACCCAGTACTTC.

V usage is TRBV2 and J usage is TRBJ1-1; D unclear. The CDR3 spans 13 residues. V was trimmed by 4 bases and J by 3 bases, leaving 9 bases between them. Germline V gene data show CDR1 as SNHLY and CDR2 as FYNNEI. DNA for the CDR3: TGTGCCAGCAGTGGTAGAGGGTACACTGAAGCTTTCTTT. Translation: CASSGRGYTEAFF. The full variable domain, completed using reference TRBV2 and TRBJ1-1, is EPEVTQTPSHQVTQMGQEVILRCVPISNHLYFYWYRQILGQKVEFLVSFYNNEISEKSEIFDDQFSVERPDGSNFTLKIRSTKLEDSAMYFCASSGRGYTEAFFGQGTRLTVV.

This chain uses TRBV6-6 with TRBJ2-1, with D maybe TRBD1 (6 bases). Germline assignment: CDR1 MNHNY and CDR2 SVGAGI (reference sequence). The CDR3 is 13 amino acids. V was shortened by 6 bases and J by 9 bases, with 15 bases between the two germline ends. This CDR3 reads CASRDSGAREQFF. The CDR3 bases are TGTGCCAGCAGGGACAGTGGTGCCCGTGAGCAGTTCTTC.

V and J are TRBV7-6 and TRBJ2-7; 10 bases line up with TRBD2. Germline V gives CDR1 SGHVS, CDR2 FNYEAQ. With V trimmed by 0 bases and J by 0 bases, 14 bases remained unmatched. This CDR3 region has 20 residues. CDR3 sequence (DNA): TGTGCCAGCAGCTTAGCGCCGCTAGGACATTCTAGCGGGAGCTCCTACGAGCAGTACTTC. Translated: CASSLAPLGHSSGSSYEQYF.

The chain recombines TRBV11-2 with TRBJ2-1; TRBD2 matches 7 bases. After removal of 5 bases from V and 9 bases from J, the junction contained 4 bases not matched to a gene. Germline assignment: CDR1 SGHAT and CDR2 FQNNGV. The CDR3 loop spans 12 amino acids. CDR3 residues: CASSVLAGEQFF. CDR3 coding DNA: TGTGCCAGCAGCGTATTAGCGGGTGAGCAGTTCTTC. Full variable domain (remainder filled in from reference TRBV11-2 and TRBJ2-1): EAGVAQSPRYKIIEKRQSVAFWCNPISGHATLYWYQQILGQGPKLLIQFQNNGVVDDSQLPKDRFSAERLKGVDSTLKIQPAKLEDSAVYLCASSVLAGEQFFGPGTRLTVL.

This rearrangement joins TRBV13 to TRBJ2-1; unclear D gene. The germline gives CDR1 PRHDT, CDR2 FYEKMQ (reference sequence). Deletions cut 3 bases from V and 6 bases from J, with 15 bases between. The CDR3 extends over 15 amino acids. The CDR3: CASSFIMREPNEQFF. The CDR3, as DNA: TGTGCCAGCAGCTTTATCATGAGAGAACCCAATGAGCAGTTCTTC.

The DNA of the CDR3 is TGTGCCAGCAGCCAAGGGTCGGGGAGTGACACTGAAGCTTTCTTT. This codes for CASSQGSGSDTEAFF. The chain links TRBV3-1 (or the pseudogene TRBV3-2) to TRBJ1-1; D not resolved. This CDR3 spans 15 amino acids. V lost 1 base, J lost 3 bases, and 12 bases lay in between. Germline V gene sequence: CDR1 LGHDT, CDR2 YNNKEL (reference sequence).

The V gene is TRBV28, the J gene TRBJ1-4, with unresolved D. V dropped 6 bases and J dropped 2 bases, with 16 bases sitting between them. CDR1 MDHEN and CDR2 SYDVKM come from the germline V gene. This CDR3 has 16 amino acids. In DNA, the CDR3 is TGTGCCAGCAGCCCTACCCTCGGGAGTACTAATGAAAAACTGTTTTTT. Its protein product is CASSPTLGSTNEKLFF.

J is TRBJ2-5 and V is TRBV11-1, with 7 bases aligning to TRBD2. The CDR3 spans 14 residues. The V gene end was trimmed by 5 bases and the J gene end by 4 bases; junction bases not matched to a gene: 7. Germline CDR1 SGHAT, CDR2 FQDESV (reference sequence). The CDR3: CASSDRTRGETQYF. CDR3 coding DNA: TGTGCCAGCAGCGACCGGACTAGAGGAGAGACCCAGTACTTC.

The chain recombines TRBV6-5 with TRBJ2-7, with a possible D match to TRBD1 (6 bases). The CDR3 runs to 15 residues. V was pared by 4 bases and J by 0 bases, with 13 bases between. CDR1 and CDR2 (germline): MNHEY, SVGAGI. The CDR3 loop reads CASSSRGLSSYEQYF. The CDR3 DNA reads as TGTGCCAGCAGTTCCAGGGGCCTGAGCTCCTACGAGCAGTACTTC.

This clone was counted a single time. The chain combines TRBV28 with TRBJ1-1; 7 bases line up with TRBD1. Germline CDR1 MDHEN, CDR2 SYDVKM. This CDR3 has 14 amino acids. V trimming: 3 bases; J trimming: 4 bases; junction bases outside the gene matches: 5. The chain's CDR3 is CASSFIQGVTEAFF. The CDR3 DNA reads TGTGCCAGCAGTTTTATTCAGGGGGTCACTGAAGCTTTCTTT.

The V gene is TRBV9, the J gene TRBJ2-5; 7 bases are a match to TRBD2. The CDR3 covers 15 residues. Germline V gene data show CDR1 as SGDLS and CDR2 as YYNGEE. The junction had 9 bases not matched to a gene; V was cut back by 2 bases and J by 5 bases. The CDR3 loop reads CASSVGGGTRETQYF. DNA of the CDR3: TGTGCCAGCAGCGTGGGGGGAGGGACTCGGGAGACCCAGTACTTC.

The rearrangement links TRBV25-1 to TRBJ1-2; the match to TRBD1 covers 7 bases. The CDR3 sequence is 12 residues long. Looked up from germline, CDR1 is MGHDK and CDR2 is SYGVNS. V gave up 10 bases and J gave up 6 bases; unmatched junction bases: 8. This CDR3 reads CAIQGGADGYTF. DNA of the CDR3: TGTGCCATCCAGGGGGGAGCGGATGGCTACACCTTC.

The chain recombines TRBV7-8 with TRBJ1-1, with 8 bases fitting TRBD1. This CDR3 contains 12 residues. Germline V gene lookup returns CDR1 SGHVS and CDR2 FQNEAQ. J was trimmed by 8 bases and V by 2 bases; bases with no gene match: 1. The CDR3 reads CASSLRDREAFF. The DNA of the CDR3 is TGTGCCAGCAGCTTACGGGACAGGGAAGCTTTCTTT.

The chain carries TRBV6-5 and TRBJ1-5; D is uncertain. CDR3 length equals 14 residues. Germline V gene lookup returns CDR1 MNHEY and CDR2 SVGAGI. Trimming left V 5 bases short and J 2 bases short, with 10 bases between. The CDR3 is CASSLSPGNQPQHF. In DNA, the CDR3 is TGTGCCAGCAGTCTCAGTCCAGGCAATCAGCCCCAGCATTTT.

V gene TRBV7-9 combines with J gene TRBJ1-2; no reliable D call. This CDR3 spans 15 amino acids. Per the germline V gene, CDR1 is SEHNR and CDR2 is FQNEAQ (reference sequence). Trimming removed 4 bases at V and 1 base at J, with 13 bases between. The CDR3 protein is CASSSSGNLNYGYTF. The CDR3 region has the DNA TGTGCCAGCAGCTCCAGCGGTAATCTTAACTATGGCTACACCTTC. Supplemented by reference TRBV7-9 and TRBJ1-2, the full variable domain reads DTGVSQNPRHKITKRGQNVTFRCDPISEHNRLYWYRQTLGQGPEFLTYFQNEAQLEKSRLLSDRFSAERPKGSFSTLEIQRTEQGDSAMYLCASSSSGNLNYGYTFGSGTRLTVV.

The chain has TRBV7-2 and TRBJ2-1; 8 bases line up with TRBD1. V gave up 5 bases and J gave up 4 bases; unmatched junction bases: 13. Germline assignment: CDR1 SGHTA and CDR2 FQGNSA. This CDR3 comprises 17 residues. The CDR3 here is CASSRGLEGQAYNEQFF. The CDR3 DNA reads TGTGCCAGCAGCCGGGGGCTTGAGGGACAGGCTTACAATGAGCAGTTCTTC.

The table lists this clone with a few counts. The chain links TRBV2 to TRBJ1-6; 7 bases match TRBD1. Germline V gives CDR1 SNHLY, CDR2 FYNNEI. The trim removed 9 bases at V and 7 bases at J, leaving 9 bases unmatched. The CDR3 has 14 amino acids. This CDR3 reads CASNFDRANSPLHF. CDR3 DNA: TGTGCCAGTAATTTCGACAGGGCGAATTCACCCCTCCACTTT.

The gene calls are TRBV2 and TRBJ2-3; 7 bases fit TRBD2. Germline V gene lookup returns CDR1 SNHLY and CDR2 FYNNEI. The CDR3 contains 14 residues. V was clipped by 6 bases and J by 3 bases; unmatched bases: 6. The CDR3 coding sequence is TGTGCCAGCAGCCCCGGGACTAAGACAGATACGCAGTATTTT. Translating gives CASSPGTKTDTQYF.

The V gene is TRBV10-1, the J gene TRBJ1-6; the match to TRBD1 covers 9 bases. Losses at the gene ends were 4 bases for V and 10 bases for J; bases not matched to a gene: 5. Germline V gene sequence: CDR1 WNHNN, CDR2 SYGVQD (reference sequence). This CDR3 has 14 residues. For the CDR3, the DNA is TGCGCCAGCAGTGCGGACAGGGGAGGGTCACCCCTCCACTTT. Translation gives CASSADRGGSPLHF.

The chain couples TRBV10-3 to TRBJ1-5; D is perhaps TRBD1 (5 bases). The CDR3 loop spans 18 amino acids. Trimming took off 7 bases at V and 5 bases at J, with 27 bases between the two ends. The germline V gene has CDR1 ENHRY and CDR2 SYGVKD. CDR3 bases: TGTGCCATCAATCCCAAGGCTATCGGGGGTTGGATAGATCAGCCCCAGCATTTT. Encoded protein: CAINPKAIGGWIDQPQHF.

This rearrangement joins TRBV5-1 to TRBJ2-7, with TRBD1 matching 10 bases. CDR1 and CDR2 (germline): SGHRS, YFSETQ. CDR3 length equals 15 residues. V dropped 4 bases and J dropped 6; count of bases not matched to a gene: 10. In DNA form, the CDR3 reads TGCGCCAGCAGCCTTACGACAGGGGGCCTTAGCGAGCAGTACTTC. Protein: CASSLTTGGLSEQYF.

This clone was observed a handful of times. The J gene is TRBJ1-1, the V gene TRBV30; TRBD1 is a possible D gene (5 bases). This CDR3 contains 13 residues. Germline values: CDR1 GTSNPN, CDR2 SVGIG (reference sequence). The V end lost 4 bases, the J end lost 11 bases, and 20 bases lay between the germline ends. The CDR3 coding sequence is TGTGCCTGGATTCCGGACTCGGGGGAGTGGGCTTTCTTT. Translation gives CAWIPDSGEWAFF.